This section outlines one T cell receptor (beta chain) sequence together with its context. TCRdb independently ran MiXCR on the RT-PCR reads; one entry per CDR3 protein. The repertoire consists of about 680,000 distinct CDR3 sequences, with 12% to 15% occurring once and the leading ten covering 3.6%. The junction had 4 bases not matched to a gene; V was cut back by 6 bases and J by 3 bases. The CDR3 consists of 13 residues. Germline CDR1 reads MNHNY; CDR2 reads SVGAGI (reference sequence). The source of this sequence is a female donor in good health, serving as a healthy control. V is TRBV6-6 and J is TRBJ2-5; 7 bases match TRBD2. The sequenced sample consisted of memory CD4+ T cells from blood. The CDR3 spells CASSSRGEETQYF. The CDR3 region has the DNA TGTGCCAGCAGCTCTCGGGGGGAAGAGACCCAGTACTTC.